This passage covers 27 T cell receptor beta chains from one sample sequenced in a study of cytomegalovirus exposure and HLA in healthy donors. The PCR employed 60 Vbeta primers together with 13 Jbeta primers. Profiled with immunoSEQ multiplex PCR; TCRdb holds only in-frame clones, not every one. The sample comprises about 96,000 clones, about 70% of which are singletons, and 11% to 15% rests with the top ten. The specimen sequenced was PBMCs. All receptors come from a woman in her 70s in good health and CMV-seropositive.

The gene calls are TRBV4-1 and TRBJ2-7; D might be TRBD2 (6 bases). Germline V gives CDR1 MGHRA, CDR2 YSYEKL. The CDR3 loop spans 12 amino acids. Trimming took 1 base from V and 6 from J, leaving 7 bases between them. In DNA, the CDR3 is TGCGCCAGCAGCCAAGCCGGGGGCGAGCAGTACTTC. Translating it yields CASSQAGGEQYF.

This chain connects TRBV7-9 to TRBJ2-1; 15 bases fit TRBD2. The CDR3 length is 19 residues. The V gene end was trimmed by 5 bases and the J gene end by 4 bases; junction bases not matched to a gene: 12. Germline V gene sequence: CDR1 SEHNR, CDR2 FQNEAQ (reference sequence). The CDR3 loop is CASSPPGLAGGVRYNEQFF. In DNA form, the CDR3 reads TGTGCCAGCAGCCCTCCGGGACTAGCGGGAGGCGTGAGGTACAATGAGCAGTTCTTC.

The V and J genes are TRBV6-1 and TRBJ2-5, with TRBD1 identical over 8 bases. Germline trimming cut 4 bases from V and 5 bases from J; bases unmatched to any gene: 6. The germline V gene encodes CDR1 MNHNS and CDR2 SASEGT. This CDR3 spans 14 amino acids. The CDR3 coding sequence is TGTGCCAGCAGTGGGACAGGGAGGCTTGAGACCCAGTACTTC. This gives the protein CASSGTGRLETQYF.

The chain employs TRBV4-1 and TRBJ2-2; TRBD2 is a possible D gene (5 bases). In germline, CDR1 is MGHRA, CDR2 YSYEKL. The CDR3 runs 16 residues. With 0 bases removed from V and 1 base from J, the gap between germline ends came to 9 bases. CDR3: CASSQDMDLNTGELFF. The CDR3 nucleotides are TGCGCCAGCAGCCAAGATATGGACTTGAACACCGGGGAGCTGTTTTTT.

In DNA, the CDR3 is TGTGCCAGCAGCCCGATTCGGGGGAGCAATCAGCCCCAGCATTTT. The encoded protein is CASSPIRGSNQPQHF. The gene calls are TRBV7-2 and TRBJ1-5; possible D gene TRBD1, 5 bases. Trimming left V 5 bases short and J 1 base short, with 12 bases between. This CDR3 comprises 15 residues. Per germline, CDR1 SGHTA and CDR2 FQGNSA.

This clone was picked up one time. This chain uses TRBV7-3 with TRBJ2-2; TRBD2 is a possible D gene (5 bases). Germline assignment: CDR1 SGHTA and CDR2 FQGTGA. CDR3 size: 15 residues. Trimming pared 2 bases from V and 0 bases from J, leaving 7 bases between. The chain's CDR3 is CASSLGSANTGELFF. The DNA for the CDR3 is TGTGCCAGCAGCTTAGGGAGCGCGAACACCGGGGAGCTGTTTTTT.

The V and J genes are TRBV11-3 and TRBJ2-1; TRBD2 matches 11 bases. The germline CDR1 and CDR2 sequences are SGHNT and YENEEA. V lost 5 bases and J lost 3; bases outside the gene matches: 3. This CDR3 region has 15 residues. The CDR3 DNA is TGTGCCAGCAGCCCCGGGACTAGCGGCTACAATGAGCAGTTCTTC. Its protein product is CASSPGTSGYNEQFF.

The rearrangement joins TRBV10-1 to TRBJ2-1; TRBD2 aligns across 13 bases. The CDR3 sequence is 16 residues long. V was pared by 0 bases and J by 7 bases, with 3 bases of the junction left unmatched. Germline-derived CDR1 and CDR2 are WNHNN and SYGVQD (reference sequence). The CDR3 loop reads CASSESRLAGGNEQFF. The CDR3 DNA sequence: TGCGCCAGCAGTGAGTCGAGACTAGCGGGGGGAAATGAGCAGTTCTTC.

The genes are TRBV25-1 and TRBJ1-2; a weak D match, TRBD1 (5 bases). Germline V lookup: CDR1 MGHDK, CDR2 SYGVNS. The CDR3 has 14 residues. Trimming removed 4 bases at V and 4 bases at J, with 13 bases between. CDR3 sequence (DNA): TGTGCCAGCAGTGCTCAAGGCGGGGGCTATGGCTACACCTTC. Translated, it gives CASSAQGGGYGYTF.

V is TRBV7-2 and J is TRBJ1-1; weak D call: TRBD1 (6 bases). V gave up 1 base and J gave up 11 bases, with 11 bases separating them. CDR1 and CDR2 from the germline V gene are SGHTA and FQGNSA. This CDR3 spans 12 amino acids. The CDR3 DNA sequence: TGTGCCAGCAGCTTAGGGGGGCCCGGGGCTTTCTTT. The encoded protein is CASSLGGPGAFF. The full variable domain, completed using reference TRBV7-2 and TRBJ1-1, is GAGVSQSPSNKVTEKGKDVELRCDPISGHTALYWYRQSLGQGLEFLIYFQGNSAPDKSGLPSDRFSAERTGGSVSTLTIQRTQQEDSAVYLCASSLGGPGAFFGQGTRLTVV.

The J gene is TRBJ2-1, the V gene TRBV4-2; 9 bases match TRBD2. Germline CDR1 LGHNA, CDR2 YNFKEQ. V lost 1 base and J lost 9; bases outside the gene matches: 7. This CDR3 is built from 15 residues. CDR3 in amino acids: CASSQVGGGAGEQFF. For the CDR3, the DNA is TGTGCCAGCAGCCAAGTCGGCGGGGGGGCGGGTGAGCAGTTCTTC.

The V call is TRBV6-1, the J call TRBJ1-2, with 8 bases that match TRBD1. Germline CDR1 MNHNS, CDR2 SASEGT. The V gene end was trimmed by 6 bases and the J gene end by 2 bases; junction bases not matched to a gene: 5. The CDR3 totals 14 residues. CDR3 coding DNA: TGTGCCAGCAGCTCGAGGACAGGGAACTATGGCTACACCTTC. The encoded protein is CASSSRTGNYGYTF.

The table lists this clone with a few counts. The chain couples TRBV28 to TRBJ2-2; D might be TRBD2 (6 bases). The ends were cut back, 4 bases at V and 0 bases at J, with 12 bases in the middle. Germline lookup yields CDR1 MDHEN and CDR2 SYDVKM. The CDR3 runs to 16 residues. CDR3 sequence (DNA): TGTGCCAGCAGTTCCCAGGGAGGCGCGAACACCGGGGAGCTGTTTTTT. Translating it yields CASSSQGGANTGELFF. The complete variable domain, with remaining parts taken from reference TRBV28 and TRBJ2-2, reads DVKVTQSSRYLVKRTGEKVFLECVQDMDHENMFWYRQDPGLGLRLIYFSYDVKMKEKGDIPEGYSVSREKKERFSLILESASTNQTSMYLCASSSQGGANTGELFFGEGSRLTVL.

CDR3 in amino acids: CASSYSGTPNTEAFF. CDR3 sequence (DNA): TGTGCCAGCAGTTACTCGGGCACCCCCAACACTGAAGCTTTCTTT. The V and J genes are TRBV6-5 and TRBJ1-1; D gene ambiguous. Germline V gene data show CDR1 as MNHEY and CDR2 as SVGAGI. The CDR3 is 15 amino acids. Trimming cost V 0 bases and J 2 bases, with 10 bases left between them.

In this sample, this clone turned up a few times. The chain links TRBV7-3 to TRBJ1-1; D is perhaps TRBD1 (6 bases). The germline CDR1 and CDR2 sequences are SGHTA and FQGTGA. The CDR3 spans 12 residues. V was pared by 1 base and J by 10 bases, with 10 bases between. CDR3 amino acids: CASSLRGQAAFF. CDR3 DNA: TGTGCCAGCAGCTTAAGGGGGCAGGCAGCTTTCTTT. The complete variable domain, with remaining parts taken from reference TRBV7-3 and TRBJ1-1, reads GAGVSQTPSNKVTEKGKYVELRCDPISGHTALYWYRQSLGQGPEFLIYFQGTGAADDSGLPNDRFFAVRPEGSVSTLKIQRTERGDSAVYLCASSLRGQAAFFGQGTRLTVV.

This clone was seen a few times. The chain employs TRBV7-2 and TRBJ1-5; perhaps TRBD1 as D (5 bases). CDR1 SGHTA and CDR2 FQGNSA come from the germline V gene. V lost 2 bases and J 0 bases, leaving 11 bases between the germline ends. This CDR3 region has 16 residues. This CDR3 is CASSLSGGYSNQPQHF. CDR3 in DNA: TGTGCCAGCAGCTTATCCGGGGGTTATAGCAATCAGCCCCAGCATTTT.

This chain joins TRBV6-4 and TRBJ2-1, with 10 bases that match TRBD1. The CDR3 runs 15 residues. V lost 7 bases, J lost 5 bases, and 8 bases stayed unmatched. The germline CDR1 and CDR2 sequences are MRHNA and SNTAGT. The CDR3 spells CASNGRDRGNNEQFF. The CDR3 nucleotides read TGTGCCAGCAACGGCCGGGACAGGGGAAACAATGAGCAGTTCTTC.

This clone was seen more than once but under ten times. CDR3 residues: CASSLGGTGNQPQHF. Here the CDR3 DNA reads TGCGCCAGCAGCTTGGGGGGGACAGGGAATCAGCCCCAGCATTTT. The J gene is TRBJ1-5, the V gene TRBV5-1, with 9 nucleotides matching TRBD1. J lost 4 bases, V lost 0 bases, and 2 bases had no gene match. This CDR3 spans 15 amino acids. Germline CDR1 SGHRS, CDR2 YFSETQ.

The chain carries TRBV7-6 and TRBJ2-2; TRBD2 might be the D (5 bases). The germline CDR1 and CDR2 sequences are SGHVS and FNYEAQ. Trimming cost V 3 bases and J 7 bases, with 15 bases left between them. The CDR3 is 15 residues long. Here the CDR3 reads CASSFGEPRGGELFF. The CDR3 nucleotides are TGTGCCAGCAGCTTCGGGGAACCTCGGGGCGGGGAGCTGTTTTTT.

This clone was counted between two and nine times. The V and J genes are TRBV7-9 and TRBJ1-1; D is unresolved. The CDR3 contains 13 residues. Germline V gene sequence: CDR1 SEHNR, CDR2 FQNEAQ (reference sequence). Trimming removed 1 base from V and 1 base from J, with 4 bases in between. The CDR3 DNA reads TGTGCCAGCAGCTTAGGACAGAACACTGAAGCTTTCTTT. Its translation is CASSLGQNTEAFF.

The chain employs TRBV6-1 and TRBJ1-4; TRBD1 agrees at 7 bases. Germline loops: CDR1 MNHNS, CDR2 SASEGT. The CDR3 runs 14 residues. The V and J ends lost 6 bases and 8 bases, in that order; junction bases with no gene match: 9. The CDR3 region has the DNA TGTGCCAGCAGCGCCGGGACAGCGCAAGAAAAACTGTTTTTT. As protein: CASSAGTAQEKLFF.

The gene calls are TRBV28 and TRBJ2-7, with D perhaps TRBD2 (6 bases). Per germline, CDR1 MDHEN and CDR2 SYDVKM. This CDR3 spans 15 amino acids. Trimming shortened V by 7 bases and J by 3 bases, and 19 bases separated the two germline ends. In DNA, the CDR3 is TGTGCCAGCACCCTGCCCGGGAGAGAAAACTACGAGCAGTACTTC. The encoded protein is CASTLPGRENYEQYF.

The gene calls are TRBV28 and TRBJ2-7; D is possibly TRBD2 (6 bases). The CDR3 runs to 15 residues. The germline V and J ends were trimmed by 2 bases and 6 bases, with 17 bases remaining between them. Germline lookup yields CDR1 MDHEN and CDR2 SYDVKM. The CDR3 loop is CASSLGGGVSGEQYF. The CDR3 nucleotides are TGTGCCAGCAGTTTAGGTGGCGGGGTCTCTGGCGAGCAGTACTTC.

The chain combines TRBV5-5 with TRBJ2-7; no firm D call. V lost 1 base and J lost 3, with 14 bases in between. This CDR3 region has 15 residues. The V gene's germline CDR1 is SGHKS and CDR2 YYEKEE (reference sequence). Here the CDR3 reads CASSLFAYGDYEQYF. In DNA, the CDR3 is TGTGCCAGCAGCTTGTTCGCCTACGGAGACTACGAGCAGTACTTC.

DNA for the CDR3: TGCAGCGCCGACCGGGACACGAGCTCCTACGAGCAGTACTTC. Amino acid sequence: CSADRDTSSYEQYF. The chain couples TRBV29-1 to TRBJ2-7, with D possibly being TRBD1 (6 bases). The ends were cut back, 7 bases at V and 0 bases at J, with 16 bases in the middle. The CDR3 runs to 14 residues. Germline CDR1 is SQVTM and CDR2 is ANQGSEA.

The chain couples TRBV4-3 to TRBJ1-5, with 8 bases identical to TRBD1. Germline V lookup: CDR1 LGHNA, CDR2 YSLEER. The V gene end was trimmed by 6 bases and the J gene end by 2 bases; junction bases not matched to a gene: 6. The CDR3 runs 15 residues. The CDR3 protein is CASSRDRLGNQPQHF. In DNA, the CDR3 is TGCGCCAGCAGTCGGGACAGGTTGGGCAATCAGCCCCAGCATTTT.

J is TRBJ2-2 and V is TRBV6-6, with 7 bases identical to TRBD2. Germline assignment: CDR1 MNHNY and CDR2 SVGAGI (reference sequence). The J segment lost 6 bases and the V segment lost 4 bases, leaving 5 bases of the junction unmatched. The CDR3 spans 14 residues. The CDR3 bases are TGTGCCAGCAGTTTTAGACTAGCCGCCGGGGAGCTGTTTTTT. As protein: CASSFRLAAGELFF.